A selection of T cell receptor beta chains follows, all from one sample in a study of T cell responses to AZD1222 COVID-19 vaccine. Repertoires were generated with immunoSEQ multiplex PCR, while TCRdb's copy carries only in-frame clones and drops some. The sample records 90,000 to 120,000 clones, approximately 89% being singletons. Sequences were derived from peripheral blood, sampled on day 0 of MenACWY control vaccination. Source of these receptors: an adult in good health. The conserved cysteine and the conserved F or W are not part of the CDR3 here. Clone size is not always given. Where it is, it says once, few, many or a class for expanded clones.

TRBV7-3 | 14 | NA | ASSPSGGGETDTQY
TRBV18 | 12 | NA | ASSPTDGNTEAF
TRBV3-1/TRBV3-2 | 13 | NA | ASSQGWWGAGEQY
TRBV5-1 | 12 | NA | ASSVRATNEKLF
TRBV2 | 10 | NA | ASSDWTAEQY
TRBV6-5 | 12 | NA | ASRSRDVRQPQH
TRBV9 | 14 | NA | ASSARGGSSYNEQF
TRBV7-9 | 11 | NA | ASSQDQDYEQY
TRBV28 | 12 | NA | ASSFGVMNTEAF
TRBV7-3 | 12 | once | ASSPQGMNTEAF
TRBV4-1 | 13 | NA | ASSQVPGAQYERY
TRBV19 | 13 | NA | ASSAVRARHQPQH
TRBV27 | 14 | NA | ASSLSGGDPYNEQF
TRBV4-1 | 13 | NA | ASSQVAGGPYEQY
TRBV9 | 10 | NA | ASSVEWGRAF
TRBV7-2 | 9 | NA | ASSLADTQY
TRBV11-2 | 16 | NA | ASSLVLGQAPGANVLT
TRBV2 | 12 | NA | ASSVASVGDTQY
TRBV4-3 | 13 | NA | ASSQGTGMNTEAF
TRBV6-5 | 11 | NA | ASSSSGANVLT
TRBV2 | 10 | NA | ASSEVAYEQY
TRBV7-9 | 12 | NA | ASSPRDSGYGYT
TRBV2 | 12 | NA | ASSRTGDNYGYT
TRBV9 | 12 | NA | ASSVAPGGEEAF
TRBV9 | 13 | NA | ASSGPPGTDYGYT
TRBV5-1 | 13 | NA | ASSLGGFGNSPLH
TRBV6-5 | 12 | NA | ASRPQGFDYGYT
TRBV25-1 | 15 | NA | ASSERGEGGRGNEQF
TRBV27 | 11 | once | ASKGGSNTEAF
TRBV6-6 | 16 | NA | ASSQAQGRFNYNSPLH
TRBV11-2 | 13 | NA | ASSLDSSSYNEQF
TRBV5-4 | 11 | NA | ASSYDRAGEAF
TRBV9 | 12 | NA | ASSVVQSDEKLF
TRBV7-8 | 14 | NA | ASSSTGSYDTDTQY
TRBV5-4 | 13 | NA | ASSLGDREAGELF
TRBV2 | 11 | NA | ASRLPEGYGYT
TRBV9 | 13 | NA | ASSSPPDSGNTIY
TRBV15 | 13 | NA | ATSLRDRGLYGYT
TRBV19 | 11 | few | ASSYTSNYGYT
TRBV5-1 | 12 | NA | ASSFQGPNTEAF
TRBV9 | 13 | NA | ASSYPSANTGELF
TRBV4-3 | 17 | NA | ASSQDIYISGTGLGGYT
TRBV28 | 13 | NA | ASRVDQGSYNEQF
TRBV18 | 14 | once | ASSPWDRGRNSPLH
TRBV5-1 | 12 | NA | ASSLAQGNSPLH